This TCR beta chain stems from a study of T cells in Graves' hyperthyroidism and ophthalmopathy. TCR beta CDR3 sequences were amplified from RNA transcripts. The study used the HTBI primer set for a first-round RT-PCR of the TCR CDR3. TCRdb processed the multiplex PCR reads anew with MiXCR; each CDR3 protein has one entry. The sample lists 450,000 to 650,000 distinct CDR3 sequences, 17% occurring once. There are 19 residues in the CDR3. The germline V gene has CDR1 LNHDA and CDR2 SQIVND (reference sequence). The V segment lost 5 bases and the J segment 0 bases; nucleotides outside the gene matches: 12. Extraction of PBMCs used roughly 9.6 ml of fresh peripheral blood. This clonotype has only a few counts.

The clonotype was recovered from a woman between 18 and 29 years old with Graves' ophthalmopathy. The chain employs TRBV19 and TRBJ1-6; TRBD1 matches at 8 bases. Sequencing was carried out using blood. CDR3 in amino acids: CASSPTDRGPSSYNSPLHF. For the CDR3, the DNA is TGTGCCAGTAGTCCCACAGACAGGGGCCCCAGCTCCTATAATTCACCCCTCCACTTT.